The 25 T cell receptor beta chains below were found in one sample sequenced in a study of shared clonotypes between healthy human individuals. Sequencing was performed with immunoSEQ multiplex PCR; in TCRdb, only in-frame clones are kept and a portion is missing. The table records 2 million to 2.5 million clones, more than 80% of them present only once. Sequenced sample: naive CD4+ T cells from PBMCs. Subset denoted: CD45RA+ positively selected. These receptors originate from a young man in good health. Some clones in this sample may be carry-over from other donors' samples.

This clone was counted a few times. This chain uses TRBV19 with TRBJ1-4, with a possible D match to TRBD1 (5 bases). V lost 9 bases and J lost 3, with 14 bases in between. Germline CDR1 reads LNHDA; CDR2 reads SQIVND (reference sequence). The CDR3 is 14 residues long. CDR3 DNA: TGTGCCAGCCTCCTAACGGGGGCTAATGAAAAACTGTTTTTT. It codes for CASLLTGANEKLFF.

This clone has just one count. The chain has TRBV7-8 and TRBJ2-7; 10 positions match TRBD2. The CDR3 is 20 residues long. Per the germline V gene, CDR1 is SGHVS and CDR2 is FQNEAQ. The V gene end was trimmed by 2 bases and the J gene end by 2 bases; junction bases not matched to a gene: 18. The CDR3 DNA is TGTGCCAGCAGCTTAATTTGGCGGCCAACCGGTCTAGCGGGGGCCTACGAGCAGTACTTC. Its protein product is CASSLIWRPTGLAGAYEQYF.

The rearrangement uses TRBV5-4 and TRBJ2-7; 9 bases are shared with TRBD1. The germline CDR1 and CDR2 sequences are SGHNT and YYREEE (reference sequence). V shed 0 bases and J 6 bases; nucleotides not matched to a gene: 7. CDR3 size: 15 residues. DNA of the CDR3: TGTGCCAGCAGCTTGGCCGGGACAGGGCAGGCCGAGCAGTACTTC. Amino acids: CASSLAGTGQAEQYF. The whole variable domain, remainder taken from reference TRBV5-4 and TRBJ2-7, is ETGVTQSPTHLIKTRGQQVTLRCSSQSGHNTVSWYQQALGQGPQFIFQYYREEENGRGNFPPRFSGLQFPNYSSELNVNALELDDSALYLCASSLAGTGQAEQYFGPGTRLTVT.

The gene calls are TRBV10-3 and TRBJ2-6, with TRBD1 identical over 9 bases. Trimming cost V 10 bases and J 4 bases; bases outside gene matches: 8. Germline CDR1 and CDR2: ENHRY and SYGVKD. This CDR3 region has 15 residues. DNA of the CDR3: TGTGCCACCTGGACAGGGGCTGCCGGGGCCAACGTCCTGACTTTC. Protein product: CATWTGAAGANVLTF.

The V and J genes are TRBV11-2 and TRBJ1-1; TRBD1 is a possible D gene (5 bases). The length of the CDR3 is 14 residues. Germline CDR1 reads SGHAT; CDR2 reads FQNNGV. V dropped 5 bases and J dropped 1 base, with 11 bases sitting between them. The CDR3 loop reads CASSGRGPNTEAFF. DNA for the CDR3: TGTGCCAGCAGCGGCCGGGGCCCGAACACTGAAGCTTTCTTT. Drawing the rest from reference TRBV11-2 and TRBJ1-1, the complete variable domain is EAGVAQSPRYKIIEKRQSVAFWCNPISGHATLYWYQQILGQGPKLLIQFQNNGVVDDSQLPKDRFSAERLKGVDSTLKIQPAKLEDSAVYLCASSGRGPNTEAFFGQGTRLTVV.

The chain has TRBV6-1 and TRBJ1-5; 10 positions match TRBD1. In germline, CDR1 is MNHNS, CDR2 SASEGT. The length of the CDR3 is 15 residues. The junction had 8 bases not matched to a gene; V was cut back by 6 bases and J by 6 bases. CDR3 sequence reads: CASRGRQGAVQPQHF. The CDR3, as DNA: TGTGCCAGCAGGGGAAGACAGGGGGCAGTTCAGCCCCAGCATTTT.

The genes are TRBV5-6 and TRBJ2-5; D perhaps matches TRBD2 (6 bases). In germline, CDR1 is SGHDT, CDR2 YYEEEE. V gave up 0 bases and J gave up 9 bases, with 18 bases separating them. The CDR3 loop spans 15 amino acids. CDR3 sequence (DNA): TGTGCCAGCAGCTTGGGGCAGGTCTGGACGGGGGCCCAGTACTTC. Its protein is CASSLGQVWTGAQYF.

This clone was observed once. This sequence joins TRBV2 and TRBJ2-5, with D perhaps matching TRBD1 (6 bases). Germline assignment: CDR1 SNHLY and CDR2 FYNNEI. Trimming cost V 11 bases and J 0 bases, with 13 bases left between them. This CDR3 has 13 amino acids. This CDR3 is CAGGLEYQETQYF. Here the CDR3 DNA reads TGTGCCGGGGGCCTGGAGTACCAAGAGACCCAGTACTTC.

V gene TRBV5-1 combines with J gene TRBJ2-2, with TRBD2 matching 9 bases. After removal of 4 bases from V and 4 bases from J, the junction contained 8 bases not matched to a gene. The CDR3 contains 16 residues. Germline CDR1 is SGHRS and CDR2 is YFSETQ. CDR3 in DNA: TGCGCCAGCAGCCCGCGGACTAGCGTAATCACCGGGGAGCTGTTTTTT. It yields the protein CASSPRTSVITGELFF.

CDR3 in amino acids: CAISEYGDRYGYTF. The CDR3 DNA follows: TGTGCCATCAGTGAGTATGGGGATCGCTATGGCTACACCTTC. The V call is TRBV10-3, the J call TRBJ1-2; D is unclear. Trimming pared 1 base from V and 4 bases from J, leaving 10 bases between. Germline CDR1 and CDR2: ENHRY and SYGVKD. The CDR3 consists of 14 residues.

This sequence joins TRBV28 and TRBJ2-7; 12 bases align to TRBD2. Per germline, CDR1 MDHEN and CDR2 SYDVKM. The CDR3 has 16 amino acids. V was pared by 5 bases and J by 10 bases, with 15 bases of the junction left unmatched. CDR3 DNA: TGTGCCAGCAGTCCCCCTAGGACTAGCGGGATAGGCCGACAGTACTTC. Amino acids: CASSPPRTSGIGRQYF.

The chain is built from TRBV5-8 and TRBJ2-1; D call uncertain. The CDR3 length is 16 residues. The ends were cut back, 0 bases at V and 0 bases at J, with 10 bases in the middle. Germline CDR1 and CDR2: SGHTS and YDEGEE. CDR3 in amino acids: CASSLVRSSSYNEQFF. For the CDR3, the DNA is TGTGCCAGCAGCTTGGTCAGGTCCAGCTCCTACAATGAGCAGTTCTTC.

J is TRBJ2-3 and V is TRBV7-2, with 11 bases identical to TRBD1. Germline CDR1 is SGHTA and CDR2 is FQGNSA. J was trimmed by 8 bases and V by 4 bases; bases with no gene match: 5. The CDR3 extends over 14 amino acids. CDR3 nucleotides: TGTGCCAGCAGCTCCCAGGGACAGGGGGGTACGCAGTATTTT. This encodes CASSSQGQGGTQYF. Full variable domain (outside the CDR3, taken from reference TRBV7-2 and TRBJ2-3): GAGVSQSPSNKVTEKGKDVELRCDPISGHTALYWYRQSLGQGLEFLIYFQGNSAPDKSGLPSDRFSAERTGGSVSTLTIQRTQQEDSAVYLCASSSQGQGGTQYFGPGTRLTVL.

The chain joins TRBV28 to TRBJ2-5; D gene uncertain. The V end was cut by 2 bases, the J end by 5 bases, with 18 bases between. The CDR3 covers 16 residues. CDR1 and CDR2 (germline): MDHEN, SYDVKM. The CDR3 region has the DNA TGTGCCAGCAGTTTAAGAGCAGGCCTAGTGGGGGAGACCCAGTACTTC. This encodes CASSLRAGLVGETQYF.

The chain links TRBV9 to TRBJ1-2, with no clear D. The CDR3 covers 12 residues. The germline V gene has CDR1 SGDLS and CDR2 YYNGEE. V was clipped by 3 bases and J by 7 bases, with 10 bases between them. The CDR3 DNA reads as TGTGCCAGCAGCGACTCTCGTGGTGGCTACACCTTC. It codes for CASSDSRGGYTF.

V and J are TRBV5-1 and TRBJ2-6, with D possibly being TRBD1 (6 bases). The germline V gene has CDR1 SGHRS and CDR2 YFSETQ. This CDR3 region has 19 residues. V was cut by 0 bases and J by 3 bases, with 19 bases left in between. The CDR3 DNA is TGCGCCAGCAGCTTGGCGGGTCCCACCAGGGGAATTGGGGCCAACGTCCTGACTTTC. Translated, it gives CASSLAGPTRGIGANVLTF.

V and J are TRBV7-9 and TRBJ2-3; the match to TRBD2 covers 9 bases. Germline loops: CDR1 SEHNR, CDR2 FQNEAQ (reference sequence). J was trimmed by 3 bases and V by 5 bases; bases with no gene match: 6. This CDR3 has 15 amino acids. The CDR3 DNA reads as TGTGCCAGCAGCCCTGGACTAGCGAGAACAGATACGCAGTATTTT. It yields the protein CASSPGLARTDTQYF.

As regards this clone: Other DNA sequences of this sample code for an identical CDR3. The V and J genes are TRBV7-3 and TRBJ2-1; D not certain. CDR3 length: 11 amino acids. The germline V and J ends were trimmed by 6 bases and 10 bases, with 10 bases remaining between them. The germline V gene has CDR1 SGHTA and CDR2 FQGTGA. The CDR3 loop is CASSLGVEQFF. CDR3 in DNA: TGTGCCAGCAGTCTGGGTGTCGAGCAGTTCTTC.

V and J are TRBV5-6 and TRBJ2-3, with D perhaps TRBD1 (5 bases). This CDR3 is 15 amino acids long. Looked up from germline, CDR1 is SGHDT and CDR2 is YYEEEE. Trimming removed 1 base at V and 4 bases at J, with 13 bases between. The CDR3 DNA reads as TGTGCCAGCAGCTTGCAGGGTAACCTGGCAGATACGCAGTATTTT. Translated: CASSLQGNLADTQYF.

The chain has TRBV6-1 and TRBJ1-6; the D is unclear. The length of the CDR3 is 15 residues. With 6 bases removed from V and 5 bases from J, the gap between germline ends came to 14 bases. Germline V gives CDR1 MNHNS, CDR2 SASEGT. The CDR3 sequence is CASSRLTNDNSPLHF. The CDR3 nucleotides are TGTGCCAGCAGCCGCCTCACGAACGATAATTCACCCCTCCACTTT.

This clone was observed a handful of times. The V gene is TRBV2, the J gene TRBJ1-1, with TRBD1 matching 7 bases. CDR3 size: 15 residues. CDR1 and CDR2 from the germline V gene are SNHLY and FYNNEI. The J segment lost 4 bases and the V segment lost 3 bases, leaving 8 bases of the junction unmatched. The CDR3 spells CASSDSRGRVTEAFF. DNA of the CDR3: TGTGCCAGCAGTGATTCGAGGGGGCGAGTCACTGAAGCTTTCTTT.

CDR3: CASSLFVDSAREQFF. CDR3 nucleotide sequence: TGTGCCAGCAGTTTATTCGTGGATAGCGCCCGTGAGCAGTTCTTC. The chain is built from TRBV27 and TRBJ2-1, with D possibly TRBD2 on 5 matching bases. Trimming cost V 1 base and J 9 bases, with 16 bases left between them. The CDR3 length is 15 residues. Germline CDR1 MNHEY, CDR2 SMNVEV (reference sequence).

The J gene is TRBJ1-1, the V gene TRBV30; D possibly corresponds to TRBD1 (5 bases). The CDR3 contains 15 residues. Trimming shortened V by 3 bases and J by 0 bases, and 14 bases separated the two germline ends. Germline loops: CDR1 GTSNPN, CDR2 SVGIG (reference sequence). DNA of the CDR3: TGTGCCTGGAGCCCCCTCGGCAGGGTGAACACTGAAGCTTTCTTT. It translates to CAWSPLGRVNTEAFF.

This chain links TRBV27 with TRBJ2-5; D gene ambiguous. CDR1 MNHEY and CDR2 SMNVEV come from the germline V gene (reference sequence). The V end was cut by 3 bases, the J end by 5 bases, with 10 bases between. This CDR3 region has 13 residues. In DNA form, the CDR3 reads TGTGCCAGCAGTTTGGCTGATGCGGAGACCCAGTACTTC. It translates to CASSLADAETQYF.

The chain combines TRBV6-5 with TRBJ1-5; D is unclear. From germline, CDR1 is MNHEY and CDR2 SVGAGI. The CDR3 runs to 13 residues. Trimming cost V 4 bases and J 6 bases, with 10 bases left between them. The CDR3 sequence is CASSWAEGQPQHF. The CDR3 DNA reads TGTGCCAGCAGTTGGGCAGAAGGTCAGCCCCAGCATTTT.